The present entry profiles one T cell receptor (beta chain) with its context. Its antigen is still unknown. No per-base quality is available; no much larger clone lies one base away. Ficoll-Paque density gradient centrifugation was the method used to isolate PBMCs. This specimen belongs to a study of T-cell memory formation after mild COVID-19 (dated by TCRdb to the early 2020s). Looking at the study overall: Most TCR sequence clusters were specific to one of the two donors. T-cell clones expanding and contracting after mild COVID-19 in a couple of donors were tracked by longitudinal TCRalpha and TCRbeta repertoire sequencing. The cohort was made up of two young adult volunteers, one female and one male, who were previously healthy. The investigation overall reported the following: Contracting CD4+ clones appeared mostly in the CM and EM memory subsets, whereas CD8+ clones were enriched in EMRA. The detection of some responding clones in pre-infection memory suggests that pre-existing cross-reactive memory T cells joined the SARS-CoV-2 response. Clones that contracted from day 15 to 85 showed balanced CD4/CD8 phenotypes, whereas a second wave of clones that expanded from day 15 to 37 leaned towards CD4+. The second-wave clones that peaked on day 37 were not confirmed to be SARS-CoV-2 specific. Only a couple of mild cases were covered in the study, and larger cohorts including severe cases with pre-infection samples were considered necessary.

Sequencer: Illumina NovaSeq 6000. TCRalpha and TCRbeta cDNA libraries were constructed by 5'RACE with constant-segment primers, with sample barcodes and unique molecular identifiers being introduced. Trizol reagent was used to extract RNA from every sample. The libraries were amplified in two PCR steps, and the second step added a second sample barcode and Illumina TruSeq adapters. Sequencing of the libraries was done on an Illumina NovaSeq, producing 2 x 150 bp paired-end reads. Processing in the source paper ran as follows. Reads were demultiplexed and collapsed into UMI-guided consensus sequences with migec v1.2.7. With mixcr v2.1.11, UMI consensuses were aligned to TRA and TRB V and J templates and assembled into clonotypes. A clonotype was counted as expanded or contracted only when both edgeR and NoisET called the clonotype significant, with the noise models trained on biological replicates. edgeR calls used a false discovery rate-adjusted p below 0.01 and a log2 fold-change threshold of 1. As an exploratory analysis of dynamics, max-normalized trajectories of the 1000 most abundant clonotypes were examined by PCA with hierarchical clustering. Separately sequenced CD4+ and CD8+ repertoires were used to assign a CD4 or CD8 phenotype to each responding clone. The raw public reads went through TCRdb reprocessing: fastp at Q25, MiXCR clone calling, in-frame beta chains kept. Rows with one shared CDR3 protein collapse into an entry with the most common genes and DNA. These V and J calls derive from TCRdb rather than the authors' analysis. The table for this sample lists fewer than 600,000 distinct CDR3 sequences; less than 25% of them were counted only once. The ten largest clones take up about 8.2% of the sample.

The germline V gene yields SGHRS for CDR1 and YFSETQ for CDR2. V is pared back by 0 bases and J by 1 base, with 10 bases lying between the germline termini. The CDR3 sequence holds 15 residues, the cysteine and phenylalanine included. Only the CDR3 DNA stays, 45 bases, in frame from base 1. The sequencing input was PBMCs or a T cell subset sorted from them (not recorded which). The sequence links TRBV5-1 to TRBJ1-1, with the D gene not clear enough to name. The sequence was obtained from an adult woman who had mild COVID-19 (a few samples of this study predate the infection). The sample titles of this study are shuffled in the database, so cell type and time point are left out; the donor was told from shared clones. CDR3 reads: CASSLEPAGNTEAFF. The DNA sequence is TGCGCCAGCAGCTTGGAGCCGGCGGGGAACACTGAAGCTTTCTTT.